Presented here are 28 T cell receptor beta chains from one specimen sequenced in a study of cytomegalovirus exposure and HLA in healthy donors. Sequenced by immunoSEQ multiplex PCR; TCRdb stores in-frame clones only, minus some. The sample consists of around 100,000 clones, about 95% of them appearing once. The specimen sequenced was PBMCs. These receptors all come from a woman aged 18-29 years in good health and CMV-seronegative.

The V and J genes are TRBV5-5 and TRBJ1-6, with D possibly being TRBD1 (5 bases). Between the trimmed V and J ends, which lost 5 bases and 7 bases, there was a span of 16 bases. The length of the CDR3 is 15 residues. Germline CDR1 reads SGHKS; CDR2 reads YYEKEE (reference sequence). This CDR3 reads CASSLTDSSNSPLHF. The CDR3 DNA is TGTGCCAGCAGTTTGACTGACAGCTCAAATTCACCCCTCCACTTT.

V usage is TRBV19 and J usage is TRBJ1-3, with TRBD1 matching over 7 bases. Germline CDR1 is LNHDA and CDR2 is SQIVND (reference sequence). CDR3 length equals 14 residues. J lost 3 bases, V lost 5 bases, and 4 bases had no gene match. CDR3 coding DNA: TGTGCCAGTAGTGAACAGGGGAGTGGAAACACCATATATTTT. Its translation: CASSEQGSGNTIYF.

This clone was observed once. V gene TRBV2 combines with J gene TRBJ1-1; D unresolved. The germline CDR1 and CDR2 sequences are SNHLY and FYNNEI. The CDR3 extends over 13 amino acids. V dropped 11 bases and J dropped 2 bases, with 15 bases sitting between them. As DNA, the CDR3 is TGTGCCTGCGGCACCCAGTTTAACACTGAAGCTTTCTTT. Protein product: CACGTQFNTEAFF.

This chain connects TRBV30 to TRBJ2-7; weak D call: TRBD2 (6 bases). The V and J ends lost 2 bases and 0 bases respectively, with 29 bases between them. The germline CDR1 and CDR2 sequences are GTSNPN and SVGIG (reference sequence). The CDR3 sequence is 20 residues long. The CDR3 here is CAWSPRGSVTLFMSSYEQYF. For the CDR3, the DNA is TGTGCCTGGAGTCCGCGGGGTAGCGTGACCCTTTTTATGAGCTCCTACGAGCAGTACTTC.

The chain carries TRBV30 and TRBJ1-5; a possible D gene is TRBD1 (6 bases). From germline, CDR1 is GTSNPN and CDR2 SVGIG (reference sequence). The CDR3 runs 13 residues. V was trimmed by 4 bases and J by 4 bases, leaving 11 bases between them. The CDR3 loop reads CAWNTGSNQPQHF. CDR3 bases: TGTGCCTGGAACACAGGGTCAAATCAGCCCCAGCATTTT.

The CDR3 sequence: CASSDSGETQYF. The CDR3 DNA reads TGTGCCAGCAGCGACAGTGGAGAGACCCAGTACTTC. This chain connects TRBV5-5 to TRBJ2-5; perhaps TRBD1 as D (5 bases). Trimming shortened V by 4 bases and J by 4 bases, and 8 bases separated the two germline ends. Germline V gene lookup returns CDR1 SGHKS and CDR2 YYEKEE (reference sequence). This CDR3 has 12 residues. Complete variable domain (other parts from reference TRBV5-5 and TRBJ2-5): DAGVTQSPTHLIKTRGQQVTLRCSPISGHKSVSWYQQVLGQGPQFIFQYYEKEERGRGNFPDRFSARQFPNYSSELNVNALLLGDSALYLCASSDSGETQYFGPGTRLLVL.

The chain links TRBV5-1 to TRBJ2-1, with 9 bases matching TRBD2. The CDR3 runs to 13 residues. Germline CDR1 reads SGHRS; CDR2 reads YFSETQ. Germline trimming cut 7 bases from V and 7 bases from J; bases unmatched to any gene: 6. The CDR3 spells CASVAGVKNEQFF. CDR3 coding DNA: TGCGCCAGCGTAGCGGGAGTGAAGAATGAGCAGTTCTTC.

The V and J genes are TRBV7-2 and TRBJ2-1; D is unclear. V dropped 3 bases and J dropped 7 bases, with 16 bases sitting between them. The CDR3 contains 15 residues. Germline assignment: CDR1 SGHTA and CDR2 FQGNSA. The DNA for the CDR3 is TGTGCCAGCAGCTTTTTCGGAGACCCTCTGAATGAGCAGTTCTTC. Residues: CASSFFGDPLNEQFF.

V is TRBV25-1 and J is TRBJ1-2; 8 bases agree with TRBD1. The V and J ends lost 3 bases and 5 bases, in that order; junction bases with no gene match: 11. Germline CDR1 is MGHDK and CDR2 is SYGVNS. The CDR3 covers 16 residues. The CDR3 DNA sequence: TGTGCCAGCAGTGACCGTACCACAGGGGGAATATATGGCTACACCTTC. Amino acid sequence: CASSDRTTGGIYGYTF.

The chain links TRBV9 to TRBJ1-4; perhaps TRBD1 as D (6 bases). From germline, CDR1 is SGDLS and CDR2 YYNGEE. With 2 bases removed from V and 1 base from J, the gap between germline ends came to 12 bases. CDR3 length equals 16 residues. The CDR3 region is CASSVFSGQTNEKLFF. The CDR3 DNA reads TGTGCCAGCAGCGTGTTCTCGGGACAAACTAATGAAAAACTGTTTTTT.

The V gene is TRBV27, the J gene TRBJ2-1; TRBD2 agrees at 7 bases. This CDR3 has 11 amino acids. Unmatched junction bases numbered 3, after V lost 6 bases and J lost 10 bases. The germline gives CDR1 MNHEY, CDR2 SMNVEV (reference sequence). CDR3 DNA: TGTGCCAGCAGGGGAGGGTACGAGCAGTTCTTC. This encodes CASRGGYEQFF.

The rearrangement links TRBV6-5 to TRBJ2-7; D unclear. CDR1 and CDR2 from the germline V gene are MNHEY and SVGAGI. CDR3 size: 12 residues. V lost 5 bases and J 6 bases, leaving 11 bases between the germline ends. In nucleotides, the CDR3 is TGTGCCAGCAGTCTCCGCCCGGGCGAGCAGTACTTC. This sequence encodes CASSLRPGEQYF.

CDR3 sequence reads: CASSPLAGGPGTQYF. The CDR3 DNA sequence: TGTGCCAGCAGCCCCTTAGCGGGGGGGCCAGGTACGCAGTATTTT. The rearrangement uses TRBV7-2 and TRBJ2-3; TRBD2 matches at 11 bases. The CDR3 is 15 residues long. Germline loops: CDR1 SGHTA, CDR2 FQGNSA. Trimming cost V 5 bases and J 8 bases; bases outside gene matches: 9.

The chain links TRBV5-1 to TRBJ1-2, with 9 positions matching TRBD1. The J segment lost 4 bases and the V segment lost 1 base, leaving 8 bases of the junction unmatched. This CDR3 comprises 16 residues. CDR1 SGHRS and CDR2 YFSETQ come from the germline V gene. CDR3 sequence (DNA): TGCGCCAGCAGCTTGTCCGGGACAGGGCTGCGCTATGGCTACACCTTC. Translating it yields CASSLSGTGLRYGYTF.

The chain combines TRBV14 with TRBJ2-7, with 7 bases matching TRBD2. Germline V gene data show CDR1 as SGHDN and CDR2 as FVKESK. The CDR3 is 14 residues long. V dropped 5 bases and J dropped 4; count of bases not matched to a gene: 8. CDR3 bases: TGTGCCAGCAGCGTCGTGGGCGGGAGTTACGAGCAGTACTTC. Protein sequence: CASSVVGGSYEQYF.

V and J are TRBV2 and TRBJ1-1; no clear D. The CDR3 length is 13 residues. Germline-derived CDR1 and CDR2 are SNHLY and FYNNEI. V gave up 5 bases and J gave up 1 base, with 8 bases separating them. CDR3 DNA: TGTGCCAGCAGTCTGACACCGAACACTGAAGCTTTCTTT. Protein: CASSLTPNTEAFF.

The chain couples TRBV27 to TRBJ1-1, with D possibly being TRBD1 (5 bases). There are 14 residues in the CDR3. The ends were cut back, 3 bases at V and 2 bases at J, with 10 bases in the middle. Germline values: CDR1 MNHEY, CDR2 SMNVEV (reference sequence). This CDR3 is CASSLGLSNTEAFF. CDR3 DNA: TGTGCCAGCAGTTTGGGGCTGAGCAACACTGAAGCTTTCTTT.

The chain combines TRBV4-1 with TRBJ1-4, with 9 positions matching TRBD1. The V segment lost 5 bases and the J segment 2 bases; nucleotides outside the gene matches: 6. CDR1 and CDR2 from the germline V gene are MGHRA and YSYEKL. This CDR3 has 16 amino acids. CDR3 protein: CASSLGQGRTNEKLFF. For the CDR3, the DNA is TGCGCCAGCAGCTTGGGACAGGGTCGGACTAATGAAAAACTGTTTTTT.

The chain uses TRBV7-9 and TRBJ2-4, with TRBD2 as a possible D gene (5 bases). This CDR3 has 9 residues. The germline CDR1 and CDR2 sequences are SEHNR and FQNEAQ (reference sequence). V shed 6 bases and J shed 14 bases, with 8 bases lying between them. For the CDR3, the DNA is TGTGCCAGCAGGGTGAGGGAGTACTTC. This gives the protein CASRVREYF.

The V call is TRBV27, the J call TRBJ2-7, with D perhaps matching TRBD1 (5 bases). CDR3 length: 14 amino acids. V shed 3 bases and J shed 5 bases, with 14 bases lying between them. The germline CDR1 and CDR2 sequences are MNHEY and SMNVEV (reference sequence). CDR3 in amino acids: CASSFGRRANEQYF. In nucleotides, the CDR3 is TGTGCCAGCAGTTTTGGTCGCAGGGCCAACGAGCAGTACTTC.

This clone was found once. The V call is TRBV6-6, the J call TRBJ2-7, with 9 bases fitting TRBD1. Germline CDR1 reads MNHNY; CDR2 reads SVGAGI (reference sequence). This CDR3 contains 15 residues. The J segment lost 0 bases and the V segment lost 7 bases, leaving 7 bases of the junction unmatched. In nucleotides, the CDR3 is TGTGCCAGCACCAAAGGGGGACAGGGCTCCTACGAGCAGTACTTC. The encoded protein is CASTKGGQGSYEQYF.

The rearrangement links TRBV13 to TRBJ1-3, with TRBD1 as a possible D gene (5 bases). This CDR3 comprises 14 residues. The V end lost 3 bases, the J end lost 0 bases, and 6 bases lay between the germline ends. Looked up from germline, CDR1 is PRHDT and CDR2 is FYEKMQ (reference sequence). The CDR3 loop is CASSLDNSGNTIYF. The CDR3 nucleotides are TGTGCCAGCAGCTTGGACAACTCTGGAAACACCATATATTTT.

This chain uses TRBV6-6 with TRBJ1-5; possibly TRBD1 for D (6 bases). V gave up 0 bases and J gave up 7 bases, with 13 bases separating them. The V gene's germline CDR1 is MNHNY and CDR2 SVGAGI (reference sequence). The CDR3 extends over 15 amino acids. CDR3 amino acids: CASSYSVQGFQPQHF. In DNA form, the CDR3 reads TGTGCCAGCAGTTACTCGGTACAGGGTTTCCAGCCCCAGCATTTT.

V and J are TRBV19 and TRBJ2-4; 7 positions agree with TRBD1. Germline V gene sequence: CDR1 LNHDA, CDR2 SQIVND (reference sequence). The CDR3 runs to 14 residues. Trimming took 9 bases from V and 0 from J; bases not matched to a gene: 5. The CDR3 here is CASARQGAKNIQYF. DNA of the CDR3: TGTGCCAGCGCCCGACAGGGAGCCAAAAACATTCAGTACTTC.

This chain connects TRBV2 to TRBJ2-1; D is perhaps TRBD1 (5 bases). In germline, CDR1 is SNHLY, CDR2 FYNNEI. This CDR3 region has 12 residues. The V gene lost 4 bases and the J gene lost 4 bases, with 5 bases spanning the gap. CDR3 bases: TGTGCCAGCAGTGGACAGTACAATGAGCAGTTCTTC. It is translated as CASSGQYNEQFF.

Notes on this clone: The junction differs from germline at one of its ends, possibly a read error. The chain recombines TRBV2 with TRBJ1-5; 9 bases line up with TRBD1. Germline lookup yields CDR1 SNHLY and CDR2 FYNNEI. The CDR3 runs to 16 residues. The CDR3 loop is CAKGTGGATGRGPQHF. In DNA, the CDR3 is TGCGCAAAAGGAACAGGGGGCGCGACCGGGCGGGGGCCCCAGCATTTT.

The chain carries TRBV19 and TRBJ1-5; D is undetermined. The CDR3 has 14 amino acids. Germline V gene data show CDR1 as LNHDA and CDR2 as SQIVND (reference sequence). V dropped 7 bases and J dropped 3 bases, with 13 bases sitting between them. The CDR3 loop is CASTRRGYNQPQHF. The CDR3 nucleotides are TGTGCCAGTACCCGCCGCGGGTACAATCAGCCCCAGCATTTT.

V gene TRBV11-2 combines with J gene TRBJ1-1; TRBD1 matches at 7 bases. Germline CDR1 SGHAT, CDR2 FQNNGV. The V gene end was trimmed by 4 bases and the J gene end by 8 bases; junction bases not matched to a gene: 4. The CDR3 has 12 residues. The CDR3, as DNA: TGTGCCAGCAGCTCCGACAGGGAGGAAGCTTTCTTT. Translating it yields CASSSDREEAFF.